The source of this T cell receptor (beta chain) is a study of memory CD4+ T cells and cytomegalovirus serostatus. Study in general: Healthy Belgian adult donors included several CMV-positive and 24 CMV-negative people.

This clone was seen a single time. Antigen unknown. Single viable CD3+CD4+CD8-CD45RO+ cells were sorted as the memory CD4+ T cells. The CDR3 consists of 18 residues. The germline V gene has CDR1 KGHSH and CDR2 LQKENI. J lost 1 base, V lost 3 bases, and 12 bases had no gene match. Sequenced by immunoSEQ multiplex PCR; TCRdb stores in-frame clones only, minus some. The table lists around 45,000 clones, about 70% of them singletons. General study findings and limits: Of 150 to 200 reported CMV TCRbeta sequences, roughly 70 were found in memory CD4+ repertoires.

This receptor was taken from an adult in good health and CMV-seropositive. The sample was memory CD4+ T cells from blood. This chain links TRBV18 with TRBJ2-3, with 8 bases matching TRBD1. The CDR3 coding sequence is TGTGCCAGCTCACCCTATGACCTTGCGGGACAGGGCACAGATACGCAGTATTTT. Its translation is CASSPYDLAGQGTDTQYF.